This is a list of T cell receptor beta chains from one sample in a study of cytomegalovirus exposure and HLA in healthy donors. The table came from immunoSEQ multiplex PCR; TCRdb's copy has only in-frame clones and leaves some out. This sample has roughly 130,000 clones, with more than 75% found just once. Sequenced sample: PBMCs. The receptors were gathered from a man aged 35 to 55 in good health and CMV-seronegative. The CDR3 runs from the conserved cysteine through the conserved F or W. D genes are given only for firm matches. Clone size appears in some rows only: once, few, many, or a class for an expanded clone.

TRBV2	TRBJ1-5	-	-	TGTGCCAGCCGGCGGGATAATCAGCCCCAGCATTTT	CASRRDNQPQHF
TRBV28	TRBJ1-1	TRBD1	-	TGTGCCAGCAGTACTGACAGGGGTTCGGGTGAAGCTTTCTTT	CASSTDRGSGEAFF
TRBV28	TRBJ1-1	TRBD1	once	TGTGCCAGCAGTTTAAGGGGGCGCAGCGCTGAAGCTTTCTTT	CASSLRGRSAEAFF
TRBV19	TRBJ2-5	-	once	TGTGCCAGTAGTATAATGGGGACTGTTGAAGAGACCCAGTACTTC	CASSIMGTVEETQYF
TRBV10-2	TRBJ2-2	TRBD1	once	TGCGCCAGCAGGGACAGGCGATACACCGGGGAGCTGTTTTTT	CASRDRRYTGELFF
TRBV7-3	TRBJ2-5	TRBD2	-	TGTGCCAGCAGCCCCGGTTTGGGGACTAGCGGGGGGCCCCAACCGGGTGGGACCCAGTACTTC	CASSPGLGTSGGPQPGGTQYF
TRBV2	TRBJ2-7	-	-	TGTGCCAGCAACCTGCGGGGCCCCTACGAGCAGTACTTC	CASNLRGPYEQYF
TRBV28	TRBJ2-3	-	-	TGTGCCAGCAGTCTTCGGGAATGGACAGATACGCAGTATTTT	CASSLREWTDTQYF
TRBV27	TRBJ1-6	-	-	TGTGCCAGCAGTCCCTCAGAAAATTCACCCCTCCACTTT	CASSPSENSPLHF
TRBV4-3	TRBJ1-1	TRBD1	-	TGCGCCAGCAGCCAACCGTCGGTCGCCCTTTCCGGGACAGAGAACACTGAAGCTTTCTTT	CASSQPSVALSGTENTEAFF
TRBV6-5	TRBJ2-2	-	-	TGTGCCACTCACTCCGGGAGAAATGGCGGGGAGCTGTTTTTT	CATHSGRNGGELFF
TRBV7-2	TRBJ2-7	-	-	TGTGCCAGCAGCGTCTCCTACGAGCAGTACTTC	CASSVSYEQYF
TRBV4-3	TRBJ2-7	TRBD2	-	TGCGCCAGCAGCCTCGGTGCTAGCGGGAGCTCCTACGAGCAGTACTTC	CASSLGASGSSYEQYF
TRBV30	TRBJ2-1	-	-	TGTGCCTGGAGTCCAACAGGGGAGCAGTTCTTC	CAWSPTGEQFF
TRBV27	TRBJ2-1	TRBD1	-	TGTGCCAGCAAACCGGGACAGGGGGCTGGACCCTACAATGAGCAGTTCTTC	CASKPGQGAGPYNEQFF
TRBV7-6	TRBJ2-5	TRBD2	-	TGTGCCAGCAGCTTAGCGCCGGGGGGGGTGTCAGAGACCCAGTACTTC	CASSLAPGGVSETQYF
TRBV6-4	TRBJ2-2	-	-	TGTGCCAGCAGTATGGTCGGGGGAGGAACCGGGGAGCTGTTTTTT	CASSMVGGGTGELFF
TRBV2	TRBJ1-5	-	-	TGTGCCAGCAGTGAACAAGGGGCCCAGCCCCAGCATTTT	CASSEQGAQPQHF
TRBV9	TRBJ2-3	TRBD2	-	TGTGCCAGCAGCGGGCGGGGGGCACCATACGGGCGCACAGATACGCAGTATTTT	CASSGRGAPYGRTDTQYF
TRBV2	TRBJ2-3	TRBD2	-	TGTGCCAGCAGTGAAGCGCTTCAGACTAGCGGGACCGCTGAGTATTTT	CASSEALQTSGTAEYF
TRBV7-2	TRBJ2-7	TRBD2	-	TGTGCCAGCAGTGGGGGGGGCTGGGCGGGAGGGGAGCAGTACTTC	CASSGGGWAGGEQYF
TRBV29-1	TRBJ2-2	-	-	TGCAGCGTTAACAGGGAGACGAACACCGGGGAGCTGTTTTTT	CSVNRETNTGELFF
TRBV18	TRBJ1-2	-	few	TGTGCCAGCTCACCACGGGAGTTCGGCTACACCTTC	CASSPREFGYTF
TRBV5-5	TRBJ2-7	TRBD2	-	TGTGCCAGCAGCTCTGATAGCGGGGGGCCCCGCCTAAGGTACGAGCAGTACTTC	CASSSDSGGPRLRYEQYF
TRBV4-1	TRBJ1-2	-	-	TGCGCCAGCAGCCCGGGAGACGGCGACTATGGCTACACCTTC	CASSPGDGDYGYTF